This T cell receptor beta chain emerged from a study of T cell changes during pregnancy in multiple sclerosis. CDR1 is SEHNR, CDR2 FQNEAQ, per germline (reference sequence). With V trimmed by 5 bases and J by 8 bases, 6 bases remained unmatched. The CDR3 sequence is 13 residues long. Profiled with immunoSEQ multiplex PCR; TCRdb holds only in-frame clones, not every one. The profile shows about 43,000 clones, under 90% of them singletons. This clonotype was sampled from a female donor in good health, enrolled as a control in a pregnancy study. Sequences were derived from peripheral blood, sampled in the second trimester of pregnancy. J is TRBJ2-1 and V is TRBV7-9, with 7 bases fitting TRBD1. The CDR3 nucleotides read TGTGCCAGCAGCCCTGACAGGGAGTATGAGCAGTTCTTC. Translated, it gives CASSPDREYEQFF.